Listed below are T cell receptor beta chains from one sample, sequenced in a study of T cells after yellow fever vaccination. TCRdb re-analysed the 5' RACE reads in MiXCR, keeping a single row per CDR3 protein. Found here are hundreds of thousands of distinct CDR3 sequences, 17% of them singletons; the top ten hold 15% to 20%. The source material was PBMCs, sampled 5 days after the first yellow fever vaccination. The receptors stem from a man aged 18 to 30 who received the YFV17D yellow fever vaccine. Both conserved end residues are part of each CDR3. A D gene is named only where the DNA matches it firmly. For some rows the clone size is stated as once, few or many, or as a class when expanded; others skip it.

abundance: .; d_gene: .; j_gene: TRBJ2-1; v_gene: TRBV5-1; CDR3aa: CASSLVSGTTNEQFF; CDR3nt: TGCGCCAGCAGCTTGGTTAGCGGTACTACCAATGAGCAGTTCTTC
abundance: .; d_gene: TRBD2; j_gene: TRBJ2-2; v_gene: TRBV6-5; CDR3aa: CASSYSISGLAGGGELFF; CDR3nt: TGTGCCAGCAGTTACTCGATCTCTGGGCTAGCGGGGGGCGGGGAGCTGTTTTTT
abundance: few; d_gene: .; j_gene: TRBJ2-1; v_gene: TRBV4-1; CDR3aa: CASSQVPPDEQFF; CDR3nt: TGCGCCAGCAGCCAAGTTCCCCCCGATGAGCAGTTCTTC
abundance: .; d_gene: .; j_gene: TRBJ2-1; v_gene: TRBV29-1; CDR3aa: CSGRSVRVHEQFF; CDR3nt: TGCAGCGGAAGAAGTGTCAGGGTCCATGAGCAGTTCTTC
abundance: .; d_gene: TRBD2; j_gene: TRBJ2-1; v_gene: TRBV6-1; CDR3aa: CASSRPSSGGLLNEQFF; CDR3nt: TGTGCCAGCAGCCGACCTTCTAGCGGGGGGCTTTTAAATGAGCAGTTCTTC
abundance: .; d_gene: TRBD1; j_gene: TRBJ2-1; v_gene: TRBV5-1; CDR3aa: CASSLNQQGDKNEQFF; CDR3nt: TGCGCCAGCAGCTTGAATCAGCAGGGGGATAAGAATGAGCAGTTCTTC
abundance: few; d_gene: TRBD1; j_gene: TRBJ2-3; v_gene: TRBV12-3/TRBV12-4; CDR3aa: CASSLAQGATDTQYF; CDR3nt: TGTGCCAGCAGTTTAGCGCAGGGGGCAACAGATACGCAGTATTTT
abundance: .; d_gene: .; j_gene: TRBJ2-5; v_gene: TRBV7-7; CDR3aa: CASSPVHEETQYF; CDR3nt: TGTGCCAGCAGCCCGGTCCATGAAGAGACCCAGTACTTC
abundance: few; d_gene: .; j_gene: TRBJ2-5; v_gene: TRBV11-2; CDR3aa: CASSLPGGLRVETQYF; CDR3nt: TGTGCCAGCAGCCTTCCTGGGGGGCTACGGGTGGAGACCCAGTACTTC
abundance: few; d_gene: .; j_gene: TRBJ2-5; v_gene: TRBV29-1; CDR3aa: CSGEGPETQYF; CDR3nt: TGCAGCGGCGAGGGGCCGGAGACCCAGTACTTC
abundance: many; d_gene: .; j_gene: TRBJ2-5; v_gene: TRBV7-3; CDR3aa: CASSFGPRETQYF; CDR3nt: TGTGCCAGCAGCTTCGGCCCCAGGGAGACCCAGTACTTC
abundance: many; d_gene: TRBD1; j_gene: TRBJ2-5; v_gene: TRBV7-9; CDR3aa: CASTPGQGFVRRETQYF; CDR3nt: TGTGCCAGCACACCGGGACAGGGCTTTGTTCGGCGGGAGACCCAGTACTTC
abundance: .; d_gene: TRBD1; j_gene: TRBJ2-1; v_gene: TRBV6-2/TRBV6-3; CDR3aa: CASSPRQGDNEQFF; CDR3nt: TGTGCCAGCAGTCCCAGACAGGGAGACAATGAGCAGTTCTTC
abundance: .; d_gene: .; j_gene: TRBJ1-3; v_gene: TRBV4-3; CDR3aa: CASSQGVRSLSNGNTIYF; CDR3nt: TGCGCCAGCAGCCAAGGAGTTCGCAGTTTGAGTAATGGAAACACCATATATTTT
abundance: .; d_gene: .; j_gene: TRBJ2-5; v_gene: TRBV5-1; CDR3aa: CASTPRPWRQETQYF; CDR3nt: TGCGCCAGCACCCCGAGACCCTGGCGGCAAGAGACCCAGTACTTC
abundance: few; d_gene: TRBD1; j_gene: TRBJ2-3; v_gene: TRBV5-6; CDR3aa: CASSRPPRTGQNTQYF; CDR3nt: TGTGCCAGCAGCCGCCCTCCTCGGACAGGGCAAAATACGCAGTATTTT
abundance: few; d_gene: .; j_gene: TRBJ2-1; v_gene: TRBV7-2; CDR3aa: CASSFDPGSSDEQFF; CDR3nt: TGTGCCAGCAGCTTTGACCCAGGGTCGTCGGATGAGCAGTTCTTC
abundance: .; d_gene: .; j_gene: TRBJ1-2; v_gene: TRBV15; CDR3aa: CATSRTDYGYTF; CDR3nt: TGTGCCACCAGCAGGACGGACTATGGCTACACCTTC
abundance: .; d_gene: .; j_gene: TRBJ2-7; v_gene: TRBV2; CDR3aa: CASSVGRAYEQYF; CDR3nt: TGTGCCAGCAGTGTTGGCAGAGCCTACGAGCAGTACTTC
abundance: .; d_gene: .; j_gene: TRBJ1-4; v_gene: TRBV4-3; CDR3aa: CASSQVPMDEKLFF; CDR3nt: TGCGCCAGCAGCCAAGTTCCGATGGATGAAAAACTGTTTTTT
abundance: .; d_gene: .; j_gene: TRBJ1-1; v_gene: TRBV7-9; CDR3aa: CATGGRGRTEAFF; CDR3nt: TGTGCCACCGGTGGCCGGGGCCGGACTGAAGCTTTCTTT
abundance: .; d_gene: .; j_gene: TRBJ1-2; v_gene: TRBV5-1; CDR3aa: CASSLDVDGYTF; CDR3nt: TGCGCCAGCAGCTTGGACGTGGATGGCTACACCTTC
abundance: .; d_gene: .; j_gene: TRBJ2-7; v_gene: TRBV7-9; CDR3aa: CASSFISQAYEQYF; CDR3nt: TGTGCCAGCAGCTTTATCTCCCAGGCCTACGAGCAGTACTTC
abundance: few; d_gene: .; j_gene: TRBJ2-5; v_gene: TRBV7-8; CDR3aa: CASRNVVTQETQYF; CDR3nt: TGTGCCAGCCGCAACGTCGTGACCCAGGAGACCCAGTACTTC
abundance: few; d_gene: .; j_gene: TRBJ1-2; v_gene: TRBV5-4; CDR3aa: CASSLRETVNYGYTF; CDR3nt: TGTGCCAGCAGCTTGAGGGAGACTGTTAACTATGGCTACACCTTC
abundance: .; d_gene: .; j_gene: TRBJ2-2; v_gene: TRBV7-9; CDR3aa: CASSWKSARNTGELFF; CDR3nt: TGTGCCAGCAGCTGGAAATCGGCTAGGAACACCGGGGAGCTGTTTTTT
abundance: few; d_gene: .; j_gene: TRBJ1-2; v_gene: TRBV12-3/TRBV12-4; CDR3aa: CASSLRGSWVIKEKNYGYTF; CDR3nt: TGTGCCAGCAGTTTGAGGGGATCGTGGGTCATCAAGGAAAAGAACTATGGCTACACCTTC
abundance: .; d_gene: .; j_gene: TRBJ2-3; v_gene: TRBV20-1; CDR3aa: CSAREAGRGDTQYF; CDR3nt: TGCAGTGCTAGAGAGGCAGGGCGAGGAGATACGCAGTATTTT